This TCR beta chain stems from a study of OX40 agonist ivuxolimab in advanced cancers. Study-level background: Ivuxolimab was an agonistic, fully human IgG2 monoclonal antibody directed against OX40 (CD134), a costimulatory receptor. Intravenous ivuxolimab was administered to patients every 2 weeks at six dose levels: 0.01, 0.1, 0.3, 1.5, 3 and 10 mg/kg. Among the roughly 50 dose-escalation patients, around 20 had hepatocellular carcinoma, 15 or so melanoma, 9 renal cell carcinoma and 9 head and neck cancer. In the dose-escalation cohort, 65% to 85% of patients were male, and the mean age was roughly 60 years with a range of 23 to 79. Patients were allowed to have had prior anti-PD-1, anti-PD-L1 or anti-CTLA-4 therapy, and 40% of the dose-escalation patients had been treated with checkpoint inhibitors. Partial responses occurred in three dose-escalation patients: two with cutaneous melanoma and one with hepatocellular carcinoma. Peripheral TCRbeta sequencing was intended to test whether TCR sequence diversity was altered and clonal T-cell expansion was caused by ivuxolimab. The paper reports the monotherapy dose-escalation portion (N of about 54 patients) of the phase I ivuxolimab trial. Study-wide conclusions, independent of this receptor: At doses of 0.1 to 3.0 mg/kg, clonal expansion of both CD4+ and CD8+ T cells in blood was seen between baseline and week 6. Low levels of normalized T-cell clonal expansion were also seen in some patients who did not respond. On average, CD8+ T cells showed more expanded clones than CD4+ T cells after ivuxolimab. The antigen specificity of the clonally expanded peripheral T cells was not determined. Partial responders in the 0.1-3.0 mg/kg groups had among the lowest normalized peripheral clonal expansion, especially among CD8+ T cells.

The trial excluded patients who had a history of autoimmune disease or were on systemic immunosuppression. In every dose cohort, peripheral blood was drawn for TCR sequencing at baseline, cycle 4 day 1, and cycle 7 day 1. Samples came from an open-label, multicenter, first-in-human phase I dose-escalation trial of ivuxolimab. The trial enrolled adults with locally advanced or metastatic head and neck squamous cell, hepatocellular, melanoma or renal cell carcinoma. Before TCR sequencing, CD4+ T cells and CD8+ T cells were sorted from peripheral blood as separate populations. Here V drops 2 bases and J drops 4 bases, and the junction holds 9 bases not matched to any gene. The CDR3 runs 16 residues from the cysteine to the phenylalanine. Only the CDR3 part of the read is kept: 48 bases, read in frame from the first base. The germline V gene (reference sequence) yields SEHNR for CDR1 and FQNEAQ for CDR2.

To sequence the TCRbeta CDR3 region, genomic DNA was isolated from the sorted cells. TCRbeta CDR3 regions were sequenced using the immunoSEQ Assay. TCRdb limited this immuneACCESS table to in-frame rearrangements with V and J called. A share of clones is missing; checked studies link under half to unresolved V genes, and the rest is unexplained. This sample is represented by about 83,000 clones; 84% of them were singletons. Together, the top ten hold approximately 1.7% of the sample. Remarks on this clone: Its antigen is still unknown. Base-call qualities are not available, and no considerably larger clone is one nucleotide away.

The sample in question was CD4+ or CD8+ T cells sorted from blood, obtained in a trial of the OX40 agonist ivuxolimab. This chain is built from TRBV7-9 and TRBJ2-5, with 8 bases in between that match TRBD1. The receptor was derived from an adult with an advanced solid tumor such as melanoma, head and neck, liver or kidney cancer. The CDR3 region: CASSLPRAGGRETQYF. The DNA reads TGTGCCAGCAGCTTACCGAGGGCAGGGGGCAGAGAGACCCAGTACTTC.